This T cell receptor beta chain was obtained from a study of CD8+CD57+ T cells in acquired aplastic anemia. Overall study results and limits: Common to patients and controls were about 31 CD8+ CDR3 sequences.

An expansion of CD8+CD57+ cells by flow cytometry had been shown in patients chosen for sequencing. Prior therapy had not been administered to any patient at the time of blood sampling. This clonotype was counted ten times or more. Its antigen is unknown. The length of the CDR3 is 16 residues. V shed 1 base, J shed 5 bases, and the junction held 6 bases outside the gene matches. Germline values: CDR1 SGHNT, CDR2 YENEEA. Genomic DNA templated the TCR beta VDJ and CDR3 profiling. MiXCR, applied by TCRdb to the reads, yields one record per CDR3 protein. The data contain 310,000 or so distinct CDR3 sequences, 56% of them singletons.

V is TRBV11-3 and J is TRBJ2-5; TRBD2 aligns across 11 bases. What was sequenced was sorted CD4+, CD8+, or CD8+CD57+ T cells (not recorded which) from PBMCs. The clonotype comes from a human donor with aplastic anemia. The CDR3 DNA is TGTGCCAGCAGCTTAGGACTAGCGGGGAGGCGGGAGACCCAGTACTTC. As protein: CASSLGLAGRRETQYF.